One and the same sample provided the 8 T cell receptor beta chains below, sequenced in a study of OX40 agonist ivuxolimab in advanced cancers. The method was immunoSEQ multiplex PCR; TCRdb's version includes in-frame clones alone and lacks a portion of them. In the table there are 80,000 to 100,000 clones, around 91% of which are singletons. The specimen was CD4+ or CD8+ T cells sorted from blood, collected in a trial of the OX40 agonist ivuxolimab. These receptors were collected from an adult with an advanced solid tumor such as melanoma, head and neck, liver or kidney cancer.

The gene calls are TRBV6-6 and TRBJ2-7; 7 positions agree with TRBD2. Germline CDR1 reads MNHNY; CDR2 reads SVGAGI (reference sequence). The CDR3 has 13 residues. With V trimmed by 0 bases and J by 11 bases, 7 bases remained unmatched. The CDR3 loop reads CASSYSPQRDEYF. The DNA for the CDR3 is TGTGCCAGCAGTTACTCCCCCCAGCGGGATGAGTACTTC.

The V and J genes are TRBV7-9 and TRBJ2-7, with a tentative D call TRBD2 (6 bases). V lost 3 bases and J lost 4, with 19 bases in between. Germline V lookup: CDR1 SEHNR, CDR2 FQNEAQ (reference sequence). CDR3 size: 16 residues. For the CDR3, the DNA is TGTGCCAGCAGCTTCCCGGGACTTCGTTCTGAGTACGAGCAGTACTTC. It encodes CASSFPGLRSEYEQYF.

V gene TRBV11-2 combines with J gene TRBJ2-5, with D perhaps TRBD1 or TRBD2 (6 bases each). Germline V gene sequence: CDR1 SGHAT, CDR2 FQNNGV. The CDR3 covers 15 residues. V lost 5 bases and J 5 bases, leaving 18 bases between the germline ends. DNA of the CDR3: TGTGCCAGCAGCGCCAAGGGGGAGGCGGCGGAGACCCAGTACTTC. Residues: CASSAKGEAAETQYF. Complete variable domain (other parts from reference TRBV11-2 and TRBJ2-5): EAGVAQSPRYKIIEKRQSVAFWCNPISGHATLYWYQQILGQGPKLLIQFQNNGVVDDSQLPKDRFSAERLKGVDSTLKIQPAKLEDSAVYLCASSAKGEAAETQYFGPGTRLLVL.

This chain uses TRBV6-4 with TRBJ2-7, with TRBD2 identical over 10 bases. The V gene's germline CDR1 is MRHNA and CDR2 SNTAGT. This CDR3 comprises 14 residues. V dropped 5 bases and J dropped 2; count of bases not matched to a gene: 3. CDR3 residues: CASSPLAGAYEQYF. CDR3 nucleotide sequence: TGTGCCAGCAGTCCGCTAGCGGGAGCCTACGAGCAGTACTTC.

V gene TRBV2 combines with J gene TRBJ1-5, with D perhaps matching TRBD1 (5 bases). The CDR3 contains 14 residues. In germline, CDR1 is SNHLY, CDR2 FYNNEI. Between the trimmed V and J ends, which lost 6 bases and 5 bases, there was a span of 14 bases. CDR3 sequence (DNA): TGTGCCAGCAGCTCCGAGGGGCGGGATCAGCCCCAGCATTTT. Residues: CASSSEGRDQPQHF.

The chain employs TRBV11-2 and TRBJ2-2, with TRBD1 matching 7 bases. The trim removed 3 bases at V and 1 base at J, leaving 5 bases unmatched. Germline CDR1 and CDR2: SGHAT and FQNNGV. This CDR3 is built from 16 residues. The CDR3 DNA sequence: TGTGCCAGCAGCTTGATGGGGACAGTGAACACCGGGGAGCTGTTTTTT. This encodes CASSLMGTVNTGELFF.

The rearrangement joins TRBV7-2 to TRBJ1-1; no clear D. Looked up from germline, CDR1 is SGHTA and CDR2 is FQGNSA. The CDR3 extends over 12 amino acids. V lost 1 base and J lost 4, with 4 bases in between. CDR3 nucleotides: TGTGCCAGCAGCTTAGGGCCCACTGAAGCTTTCTTT. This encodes CASSLGPTEAFF.

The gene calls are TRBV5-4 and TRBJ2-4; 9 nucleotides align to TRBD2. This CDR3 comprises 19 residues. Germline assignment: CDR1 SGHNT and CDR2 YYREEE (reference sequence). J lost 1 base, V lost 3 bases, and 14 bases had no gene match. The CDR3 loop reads CASSSGGRAEAMAKNIQYF. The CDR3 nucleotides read TGTGCCAGCAGCTCGGGCGGGAGGGCCGAGGCGATGGCCAAAAACATTCAGTACTTC.